This TCR beta chain was identified during a study of T-cell reconstitution after alpha-beta-depleted transplantation in children. Points from the study as a whole: Alpha-beta T cells present about two months after transplant were reported to originate from several hundred expanded graft clones. Day-60 TCRbeta diversity that was high in some patients was derived from surviving recipient T cells and thymic progenitors. When one year had passed after transplant, most T-cell counts and diversity came from newly produced T cells.

To note about this clonotype: Its matching antigen is unknown.

Looked up from germline, CDR1 is SGHRS and CDR2 is YFSETQ. V lost 3 bases to trimming and J lost 6 bases; unmatched junction nucleotides: 7. The CDR3 has 15 amino acids. TCRbeta library construction was performed incorporating unique molecular identifiers. From the PCR reads, TCRdb called clonotypes with MiXCR, one entry per CDR3 protein. There are roughly 310,000 distinct CDR3 sequences in the sample; approximately 23% occur only once, and roughly 9.8% lies in the top ten. The receptor was derived from a male patient aged 10 to 17 who had a stem cell transplant for acute lymphoblastic leukemia, so the T cells may come from the graft donor. The sequences come from PBMCs, mostly from graft donor cells, collected 180 days after TCRalphabeta/CD19-depleted stem cell transplant. The chain uses TRBV5-1 and TRBJ2-2, with 8 bases matching TRBD2. The CDR3 DNA reads TGCGCCAGCAGCTACCGGACTAGCCGATCCGGGGAGCTGTTTTTT. Its translation: CASSYRTSRSGELFF.